This TCR beta chain was sequenced during a study of blood T cell repertoires in COVID-19 (dated by TCRdb to about 2020). Context from the whole study: Collaborator samples came from the United States, Italy and Spain and covered acute and convalescent phases of COVID-19. Subjects who had been exposed to COVID-19, were actively infected with it, or had recovered from it provided the deeply sampled blood TCRbeta repertoires that made up the dataset. The samples were drawn from the first 160 participants of the ongoing ImmuneRACE study and from 1,200 or so subjects provided by 6 global collaborators. A de-identified subject ID, COVID-19 status, age in years and sex were almost always included in the sample metadata. The prospective study material was composed of cDNA or gDNA derived from T cells, B-cell-depleted T cells, or PBMCs. The repertoires were released in a freely available public database meant as a resource for research on the immune response to SARS-CoV-2. Where available, HLA class I and class II types were obtained from metadata supplied by the sample provider rather than from assay-based typing. What the work shows at the level of the full study, not this receptor alone: How much clinical and demographic metadata was included differed by source and by participant, and the metadata was provided uncurated.

The table lists this clone with a count of one. Its target antigen remains unknown. The record has no base qualities; no much larger clone is one base away. Enrolling through a virtual design, the prospective study's participants ranged in age from roughly 18 to 90 years and lived across 24 United States geographic areas. In the prospective study, participants were assigned to cohorts based on the clinical history participants reported in a screening survey and a study questionnaire. Mobile phlebotomists in the prospective study collected whole blood, serum and a nasopharyngeal or oropharyngeal swab from every participant. Over a roughly 2-month period, participants in the prospective study had the option of providing additional blood draws and questionnaires. Blood samples from the prospective study were shipped frozen or at room temperature prior to DNA extraction. TCRbeta CDR3 regions were amplified from genomic DNA using the immunoSEQ Assay, a bias-controlled multiplex PCR. The published analysis was carried out like this. The number of nucleated cells in each sample was estimated by amplification of reference gene primers within the assay. To quantify the absolute abundance of each unique TCRbeta CDR3 rearrangement, sequence reads were collapsed and filtered. For each sample, productive Simpson clonality was calculated as the square root of Simpson's diversity index over productive rearrangements. TCRdb obtained this table from immuneACCESS and retained in-frame rearrangements with V and J assigned. These tables miss some clones; where compared with another copy, unresolved V genes account for less than half of the shortfall, and the remainder is unexplained. V and J calls and clone size are given by that table; D and trimming were obtained from the DNA. The sample contains 130,000 or so clones, about 83% of them found a single time. The ten biggest clones cover around 3.7% of the sample.

The CDR3 holds 17 amino acids from the cysteine to the phenylalanine. Of the read, only the CDR3 DNA is kept; its 51 bases are in frame from base 1. CDR1 and CDR2, looked up from the germline V gene, are SGHRS and YFSETQ. Germline trimming amounts to 0 bases on V and 6 bases on J, with 13 as the count of junction bases outside the gene matches. The material sequenced was PBMCs or T cells enriched from blood (not recorded which). The receptor comes from a woman in her forties or fifties with acute COVID-19. This chain joins TRBV5-1 to TRBJ2-7; TRBD2 agrees with 9 junctional bases. This receptor carries the CDR3 CASSLGSAGGPRGEQYF. DNA sequence: TGCGCCAGCAGCTTGGGATCCGCGGGAGGGCCCCGGGGCGAGCAGTACTTC.